What follows are 7 T cell receptor beta chains derived from one specimen sequenced in a study of spatial heterogeneity in lung cancer. Study-wide points: One measure, the expanded intratumoral alpha and beta TCR count, tracked tumor mutation counts.

For these receptors, no antigen is known. TCRdb analysed the 5' RACE reads with MiXCR anew, one entry per CDR3 protein. This sample has fewer than 15,000 distinct CDR3 sequences, with 5.6% found just once. As for time point: sample taken at primary tumor resection. Sequencing was performed on lung tumor tissue, taken at surgery. All receptors come from a female donor with early-stage non-small cell lung cancer.

This clonotype came up many times. This beta chain represents an off-target read in a library built for alpha chains; its size is of limited meaning. The V gene is TRBV2, the J gene TRBJ1-2; TRBD1 matches at 9 bases. Germline V gives CDR1 SNHLY, CDR2 FYNNEI. J was trimmed by 2 bases and V by 10 bases; bases with no gene match: 2. The CDR3 contains 12 residues. This CDR3 reads CATGQGNYGYTF. The CDR3 bases are TGTGCCACAGGACAGGGGAACTATGGCTACACCTTC.

This clonotype appeared a few times. This beta chain is a stray read from a library made for alpha chains; its abundance is not meaningful. This chain joins TRBV29-1 and TRBJ1-1; 7 positions match TRBD1. This CDR3 is 12 amino acids long. CDR1 and CDR2 (germline): SQVTM, ANQGSEA. Trimming removed 5 bases from V and 2 bases from J; junction bases left unmatched: 2. The CDR3 nucleotides read TGCAGCGTTCGGGACAGTAACACTGAAGCTTTCTTT. Protein product: CSVRDSNTEAFF.

This clonotype came up many times. A library prepared for alpha chains yielded this beta chain as an off-target read; its size is of little meaning. The chain couples TRBV7-2 to TRBJ1-2, with 7 bases lining up with TRBD1. Germline V lookup: CDR1 SGHTA, CDR2 FQGNSA. The trim removed 4 bases at V and 5 bases at J, leaving 13 bases unmatched. CDR3 length equals 16 residues. CDR3 loop: CASSSRGEGGVYGYTF. CDR3 in DNA: TGTGCCAGCAGCTCCCGGGGGGAAGGGGGCGTTTATGGCTACACCTTC.

This clonotype was recorded many times. A library made for alpha chains picked up this beta chain off target, so its size means little. The chain couples TRBV18 to TRBJ1-2, with D tentatively TRBD1 (5 bases). Trimming took off 5 bases at V and 4 bases at J, with 14 bases between the two ends. Germline CDR1 and CDR2: KGHSH and LQKENI. The CDR3 sequence is 14 residues long. This CDR3 is CASSTGQGSYGYTF. The CDR3 bases are TGTGCCAGCTCAACGGGGCAGGGCTCCTATGGCTACACCTTC.

In its sample, this clonotype was seen many times. With the library built for alpha chains, this beta chain is off target and its frequency is not meaningful. The V gene is TRBV11-2, the J gene TRBJ2-1, with 9 bases matching TRBD2. V dropped 3 bases and J dropped 8; count of bases not matched to a gene: 5. Germline V CDR1 and CDR2: SGHAT, FQNNGV. The CDR3 loop spans 14 amino acids. The CDR3 nucleotides are TGTGCCAGCAGCTTCGCGGGGGGGCGCTATGAGCAGTTCTTC. Protein product: CASSFAGGRYEQFF. Together with reference TRBV11-2 and TRBJ2-1, the CDR3 gives the full variable domain: EAGVAQSPRYKIIEKRQSVAFWCNPISGHATLYWYQQILGQGPKLLIQFQNNGVVDDSQLPKDRFSAERLKGVDSTLKIQPAKLEDSAVYLCASSFAGGRYEQFFGPGTRLTVL.

This clonotype is labeled as medium-sized. Because this beta chain is a stray read in a library intended to capture alpha chains, its abundance should not be given much weight. The genes are TRBV20-1 and TRBJ1-5; TRBD1 is a possible D gene (6 bases). This CDR3 is 15 amino acids long. Germline assignment: CDR1 DFQATT and CDR2 SNEGSKA (reference sequence). Trimming removed 5 bases at V and 5 bases at J, with 19 bases between. This CDR3 is CSAVGGGAGDQPQHF. CDR3 nucleotides: TGCAGTGCTGTCGGGGGGGGCGCAGGGGATCAGCCCCAGCATTTT.

In this sample, this clonotype turned up many times. Little can be read into the size of this beta chain, an off-target read in a library designed for alpha chains. The gene calls are TRBV7-6 and TRBJ2-3, with D possibly matching TRBD2 (6 bases). The length of the CDR3 is 15 residues. Germline CDR1 SGHVS, CDR2 FNYEAQ. V shed 1 base and J shed 1 base, with 9 bases lying between them. CDR3 loop: CASSLGGGGTDTQYF. Written as DNA, the CDR3 is TGTGCCAGCAGCTTAGGGGGCGGGGGCACAGATACGCAGTATTTT.